The T cell receptor beta chain described here comes from a study of esophageal squamous cell carcinoma under preoperative chemotherapy (dated by TCRdb to 2017 to 2018). In the study overall: TCR repertoires were profiled in both peripheral blood T cells and tumor-infiltrating lymphocytes. In patients with esophageal squamous cell carcinoma, the study looked at what paclitaxel-nedaplatin chemotherapy did to T-cell receptor repertoires. Roughly 5 patients with primary esophageal squamous cell carcinoma were included in the cohort. Repertoires from samples collected before paclitaxel-nedaplatin therapy were compared with repertoires from samples collected after the therapy.

The library was produced with PCR. The listed sequencing device is HiSeq X Ten. TCR repertoires were characterized by high-throughput sequencing. The public reads were quality trimmed at Q25 with fastp and then assembled into clones with MiXCR by TCRdb, keeping productive beta chains. Rows are unified per CDR3 protein, each entry keeping the most common DNA and genes. The sample has tens of thousands of distinct CDR3 sequences on record, around 50% of them singletons. Approximately 25% of the sample is in the top ten clones. This specimen's time point label, per the study, means: after preoperative PTX-NDP chemotherapy. Before surgery, patients were given paclitaxel-nedaplatin as preoperative chemotherapy. About this clonotype: Its antigen is unknown. Base qualities are missing; no much larger clone stands one base away.

The CDR3 measures 15 amino acids from cysteine to phenylalanine. Left in the record is the CDR3 DNA by itself, 45 bases read in frame from the first base. CDR1 and CDR2 are drawn from the germline V gene: SGHTA, FQGNSA. V and J lose 1 base and 3 bases, and a span of 12 bases separates them. Study-wide conclusions, independent of this receptor: A small cohort was used, with only 4 or 5 patients with esophageal squamous cell carcinoma being analyzed. Immediate and substantial changes in clonotype frequency were induced by paclitaxel-nedaplatin therapy, and contraction rather than amplification was more likely to be observed among abundant clones. TCR diversity increased significantly in peripheral T cells after chemotherapy, but not in tumor-infiltrating lymphocytes. Post-treatment tumor-infiltrating lymphocytes appeared to be derived in part from peripheral T cells migrating into the tumor, rather than solely from local clonal changes.

The rearranged segments are TRBV7-2 and TRBJ1-2; TRBD1 could be the D gene, as 6 bases match. Specimen collection occurred from a patient given preoperative chemotherapy. The sequence was collected from a human donor with esophageal squamous cell carcinoma. The donor label of this sample is uncertain. The CDR3 region reads CASSLEPGADYGYTF. The bases read TGTGCCAGCAGCTTAGAACCAGGGGCAGACTATGGCTACACCTTC. Beyond the CDR3, the reference TRBV7-2 and TRBJ1-2 genes provide the residues; the full variable domain reads: GAGVSQSPSNKVTEKGKDVELRCDPISGHTALYWYRQSLGQGLEFLIYFQGNSAPDKSGLPSDRFSAERTGGSVSTLTIQRTQQEDSAVYLCASSLEPGADYGYTFGSGTRLTVV.